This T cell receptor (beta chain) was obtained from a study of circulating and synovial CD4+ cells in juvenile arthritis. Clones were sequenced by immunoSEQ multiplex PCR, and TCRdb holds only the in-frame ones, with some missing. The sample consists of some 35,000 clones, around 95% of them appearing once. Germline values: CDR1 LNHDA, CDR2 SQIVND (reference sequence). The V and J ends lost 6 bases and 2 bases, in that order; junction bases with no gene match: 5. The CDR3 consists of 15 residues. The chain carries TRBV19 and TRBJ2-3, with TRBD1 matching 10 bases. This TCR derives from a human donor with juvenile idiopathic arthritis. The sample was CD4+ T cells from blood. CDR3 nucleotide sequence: TGTGCCAGTAGAGGGACAGGGGCGAACACAGATACGCAGTATTTT. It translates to CASRGTGANTDTQYF.